This T cell receptor beta chain was profiled in a study of cytomegalovirus exposure and HLA in healthy donors. A multiplex PCR was run with 60 Vbeta primers and 13 Jbeta primers. The method was immunoSEQ multiplex PCR; TCRdb's version includes in-frame clones alone and lacks a portion of them. The profile shows approximately 30,000 clones, 44% of them singletons. V shed 6 bases and J 4 bases; nucleotides not matched to a gene: 6. Germline V CDR1 and CDR2: SGDLS, YYNGEE. The CDR3 totals 15 residues. This rearrangement joins TRBV9 to TRBJ2-1, with 11 bases identical to TRBD1. The source is a woman aged 50 to 60 in good health and CMV-seronegative. The specimen sequenced was PBMCs. CDR3 sequence reads: CASNGQGAEYNEQFF. The CDR3 DNA reads TGTGCCAGCAACGGACAGGGGGCGGAATACAATGAGCAGTTCTTC.